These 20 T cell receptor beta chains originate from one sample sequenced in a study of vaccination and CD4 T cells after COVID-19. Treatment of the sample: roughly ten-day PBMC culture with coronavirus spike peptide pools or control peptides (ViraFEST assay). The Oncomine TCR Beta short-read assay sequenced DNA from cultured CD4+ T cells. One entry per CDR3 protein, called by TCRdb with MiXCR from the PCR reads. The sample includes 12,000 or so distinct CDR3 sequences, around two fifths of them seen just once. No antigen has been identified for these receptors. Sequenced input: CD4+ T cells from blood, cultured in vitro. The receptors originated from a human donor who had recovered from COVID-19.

The CDR3 DNA sequence: TGTGCCAGCTCACACGGGACAGCCACCCACAATGAGCAGTTCTTC. This sequence encodes CASSHGTATHNEQFF. The chain carries TRBV18 and TRBJ2-1, with TRBD1 identical over 7 bases. CDR3 size: 15 residues. The trim removed 4 bases at V and 5 bases at J, leaving 8 bases unmatched. From germline, CDR1 is KGHSH and CDR2 LQKENI.

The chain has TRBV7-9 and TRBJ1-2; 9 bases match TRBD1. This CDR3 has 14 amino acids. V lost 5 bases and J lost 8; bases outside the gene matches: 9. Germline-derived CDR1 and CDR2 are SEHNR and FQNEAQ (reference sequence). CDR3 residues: CASSPDRGGEGYTF. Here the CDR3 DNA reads TGTGCCAGCAGCCCGGACAGGGGCGGTGAAGGCTACACCTTC.

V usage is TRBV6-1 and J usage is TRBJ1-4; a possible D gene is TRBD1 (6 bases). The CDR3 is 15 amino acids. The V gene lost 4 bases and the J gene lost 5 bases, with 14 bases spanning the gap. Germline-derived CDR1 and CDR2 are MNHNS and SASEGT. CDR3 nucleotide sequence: TGTGCCAGCAGTGGCCAACAGGGTTTCAATGAAAAACTGTTTTTT. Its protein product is CASSGQQGFNEKLFF.

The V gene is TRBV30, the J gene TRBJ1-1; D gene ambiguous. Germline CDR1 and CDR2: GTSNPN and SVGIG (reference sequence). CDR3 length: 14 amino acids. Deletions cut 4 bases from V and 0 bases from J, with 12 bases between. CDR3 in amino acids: CAWKAYALNTEAFF. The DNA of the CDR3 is TGTGCCTGGAAGGCATACGCGTTGAACACTGAAGCTTTCTTT.

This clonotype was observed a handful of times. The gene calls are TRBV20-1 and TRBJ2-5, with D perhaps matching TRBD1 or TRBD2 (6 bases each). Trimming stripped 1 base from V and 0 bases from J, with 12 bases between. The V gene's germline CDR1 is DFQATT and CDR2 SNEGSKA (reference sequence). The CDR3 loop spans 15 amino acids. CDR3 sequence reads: CSARGGALYQETQYF. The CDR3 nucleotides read TGCAGTGCTAGAGGGGGGGCCTTGTACCAAGAGACCCAGTACTTC.

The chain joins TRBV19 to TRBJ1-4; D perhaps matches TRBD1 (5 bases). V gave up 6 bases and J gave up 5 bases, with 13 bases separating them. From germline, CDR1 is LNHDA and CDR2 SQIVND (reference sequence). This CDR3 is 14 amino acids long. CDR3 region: CASRMGVWNEKLFF. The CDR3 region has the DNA TGTGCCAGTAGAATGGGGGTTTGGAATGAAAAACTGTTTTTT.

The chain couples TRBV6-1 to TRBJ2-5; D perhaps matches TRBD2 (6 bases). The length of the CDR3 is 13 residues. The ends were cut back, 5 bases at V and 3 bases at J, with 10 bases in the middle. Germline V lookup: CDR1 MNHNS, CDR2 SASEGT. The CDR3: CASSPGLKETQYF. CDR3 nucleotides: TGTGCCAGCAGTCCAGGACTAAAAGAGACCCAGTACTTC.

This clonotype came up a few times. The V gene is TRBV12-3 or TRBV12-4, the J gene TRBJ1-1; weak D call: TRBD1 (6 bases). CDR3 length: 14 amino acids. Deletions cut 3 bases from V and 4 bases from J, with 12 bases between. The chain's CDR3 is CASSFGGAGTEAFF. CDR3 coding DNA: TGTGCCAGCAGTTTCGGGGGGGCGGGCACTGAAGCTTTCTTT.

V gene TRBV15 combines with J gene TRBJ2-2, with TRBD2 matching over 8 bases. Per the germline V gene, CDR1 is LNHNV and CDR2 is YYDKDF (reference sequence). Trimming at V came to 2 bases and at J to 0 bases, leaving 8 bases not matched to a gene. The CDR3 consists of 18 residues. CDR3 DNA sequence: TGTGCCACCAGCAGAAATCAGGTAGCGGGGTCGAACACCGGGGAGCTGTTTTTT. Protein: CATSRNQVAGSNTGELFF.

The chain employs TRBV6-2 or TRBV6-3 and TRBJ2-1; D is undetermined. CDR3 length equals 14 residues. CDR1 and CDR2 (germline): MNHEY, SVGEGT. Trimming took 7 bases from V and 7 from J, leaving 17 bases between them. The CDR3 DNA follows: TGTGCCAGCACCAAGGCCAGTACCGTAAATGAGCAGTTCTTC. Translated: CASTKASTVNEQFF.

CDR3 sequence reads: CASSQDPRQGIGGYTF. As DNA, the CDR3 is TGCGCCAGCAGCCAAGATCCCAGGCAGGGGATTGGCGGCTACACCTTC. The chain combines TRBV4-3 with TRBJ1-2; D may be TRBD1 (6 bases). Trimming left V 0 bases short and J 8 bases short, with 19 bases between. The CDR3 length is 16 residues. CDR1 LGHNA and CDR2 YSLEER come from the germline V gene.

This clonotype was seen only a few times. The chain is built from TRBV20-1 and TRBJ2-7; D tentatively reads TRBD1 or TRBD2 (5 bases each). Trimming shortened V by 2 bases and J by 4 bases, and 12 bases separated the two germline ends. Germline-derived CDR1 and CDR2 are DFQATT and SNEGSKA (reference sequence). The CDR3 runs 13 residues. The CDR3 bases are TGCAGTGCTAGACCGGGACCGATGTACGAGCAGTACTTC. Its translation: CSARPGPMYEQYF.

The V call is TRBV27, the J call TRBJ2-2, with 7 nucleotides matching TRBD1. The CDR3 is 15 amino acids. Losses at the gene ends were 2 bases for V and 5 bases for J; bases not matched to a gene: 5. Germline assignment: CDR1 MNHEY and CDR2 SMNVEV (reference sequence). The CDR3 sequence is CASSLTRQGTGELFF. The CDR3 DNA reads TGTGCCAGCAGTTTAACCAGACAGGGTACCGGGGAGCTGTTTTTT.

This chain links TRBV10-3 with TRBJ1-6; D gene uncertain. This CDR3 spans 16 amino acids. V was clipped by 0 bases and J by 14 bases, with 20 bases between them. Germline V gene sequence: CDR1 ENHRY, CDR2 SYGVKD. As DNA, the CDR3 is TGTGCCATCAGTGAGTCGATTGTCGTCCCGGGTTCGTCCCTCCACTTT. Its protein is CAISESIVVPGSSLHF.

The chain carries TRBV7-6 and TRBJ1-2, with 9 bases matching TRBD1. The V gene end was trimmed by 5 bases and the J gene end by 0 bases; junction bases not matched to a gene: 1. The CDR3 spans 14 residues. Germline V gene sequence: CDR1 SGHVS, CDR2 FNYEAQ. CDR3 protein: CASSRDRANYGYTF. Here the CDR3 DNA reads TGTGCCAGCAGCCGGGACAGGGCTAACTATGGCTACACCTTC.

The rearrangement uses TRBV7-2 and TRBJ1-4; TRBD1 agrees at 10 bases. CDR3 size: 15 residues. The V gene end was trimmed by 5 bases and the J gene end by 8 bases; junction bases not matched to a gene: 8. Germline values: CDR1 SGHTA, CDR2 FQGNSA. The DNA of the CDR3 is TGTGCCAGCAGCCCCCAGACAGGGGGCTTAGAAAAACTGTTTTTT. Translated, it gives CASSPQTGGLEKLFF. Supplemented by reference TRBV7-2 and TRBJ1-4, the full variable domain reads GAGVSQSPSNKVTEKGKDVELRCDPISGHTALYWYRQSLGQGLEFLIYFQGNSAPDKSGLPSDRFSAERTGGSVSTLTIQRTQQEDSAVYLCASSPQTGGLEKLFFGSGTQLSVL.

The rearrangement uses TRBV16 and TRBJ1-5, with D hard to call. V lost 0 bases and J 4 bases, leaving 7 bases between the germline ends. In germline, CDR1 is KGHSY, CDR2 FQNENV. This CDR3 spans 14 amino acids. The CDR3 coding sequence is TGTGCCAGCAGCCAATCTGGAGTTAATCAGCCCCAGCATTTT. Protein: CASSQSGVNQPQHF.

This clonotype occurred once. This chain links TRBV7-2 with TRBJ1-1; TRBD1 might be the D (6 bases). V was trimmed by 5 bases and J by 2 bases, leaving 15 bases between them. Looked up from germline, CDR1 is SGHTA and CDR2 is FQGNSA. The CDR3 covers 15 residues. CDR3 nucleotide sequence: TGTGCCAGCAGCCCAAGCAGGGGCGGCAACACTGAAGCTTTCTTT. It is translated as CASSPSRGGNTEAFF.

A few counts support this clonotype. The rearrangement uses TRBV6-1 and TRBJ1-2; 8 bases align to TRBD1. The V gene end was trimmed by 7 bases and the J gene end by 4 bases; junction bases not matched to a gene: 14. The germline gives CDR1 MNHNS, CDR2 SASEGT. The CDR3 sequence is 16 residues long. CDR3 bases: TGTGCCAGCAAAGTTATTACGGGGACAGGATCCTATGGCTACACCTTC. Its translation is CASKVITGTGSYGYTF.

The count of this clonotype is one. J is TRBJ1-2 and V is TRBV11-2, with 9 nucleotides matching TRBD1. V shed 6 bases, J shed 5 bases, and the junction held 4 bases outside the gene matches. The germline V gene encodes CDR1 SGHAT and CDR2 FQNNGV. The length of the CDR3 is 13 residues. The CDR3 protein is CASRGQGGYGYTF. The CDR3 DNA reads TGTGCCAGCAGGGGACAGGGTGGGTATGGCTACACCTTC.